The 10 T cell receptor beta chains below all came from one sample that was sequenced in a study of shared clonotypes between healthy human individuals. The method was immunoSEQ multiplex PCR; TCRdb's version includes in-frame clones alone and lacks a portion of them. The sample includes some 1,600,000 clones, approximately 98% seen only once; the top ten take around 0.47%. The sequencing input was naive CD4+ T cells sorted from blood. Subset indicated: CD45RA+ positively selected. These receptors originate from a man under 40 in good health.

As concerns this clone: This sample also contains other DNA sequences that code for the same CDR3. The chain couples TRBV5-1 to TRBJ2-7; D unresolved. Germline CDR1 SGHRS, CDR2 YFSETQ. V was clipped by 2 bases and J by 2 bases, with 8 bases between them. The CDR3 is 13 amino acids. CDR3 in DNA: TGCGCCAGCAGCTTATCAGGCCCCTACGAGCAGTACTTC. Translating it yields CASSLSGPYEQYF. Combining the CDR3 with reference TRBV5-1 and TRBJ2-7 gives the whole variable domain KAGVTQTPRYLIKTRGQQVTLSCSPISGHRSVSWYQQTPGQGLQFLFEYFSETQRNKGNFPGRFSGRQFSNSRSEMNVSTLELGDSALYLCASSLSGPYEQYFGPGTRLTVT.

This chain uses TRBV30 with TRBJ2-4; the match to TRBD1 covers 7 bases. The length of the CDR3 is 15 residues. The J segment lost 4 bases and the V segment lost 6 bases, leaving 12 bases of the junction unmatched. The germline gives CDR1 GTSNPN, CDR2 SVGIG (reference sequence). CDR3 sequence reads: CACADPGQIKNIQYF. CDR3 in DNA: TGTGCCTGCGCGGACCCGGGACAGATAAAAAACATTCAGTACTTC.

The chain employs TRBV7-9 and TRBJ2-7; D unclear. CDR1 is SEHNR, CDR2 FQNEAQ, per germline (reference sequence). With 3 bases removed from V and 5 bases from J, the gap between germline ends came to 8 bases. The CDR3 spans 12 residues. The CDR3 nucleotides are TGTGCCAGCAGCTTGAGAGAAAACGAGCAGTACTTC. Its translation is CASSLRENEQYF.

The chain links TRBV27 to TRBJ1-1; tentative D call: TRBD1 (5 bases). This CDR3 contains 12 residues. Trimming removed 9 bases at V and 7 bases at J, with 15 bases between. The germline V gene has CDR1 MNHEY and CDR2 SMNVEV (reference sequence). CDR3 region: CARPGTSGEAFF. The CDR3, as DNA: TGTGCCAGGCCCGGGACTTCAGGTGAAGCTTTCTTT.

This chain joins TRBV27 and TRBJ2-3; D remains unclear. The CDR3 extends over 12 amino acids. With 6 bases removed from V and 4 bases from J, the gap between germline ends came to 8 bases. Germline V gene lookup returns CDR1 MNHEY and CDR2 SMNVEV (reference sequence). CDR3 region: CASSHLADTQYF. CDR3 nucleotide sequence: TGTGCCAGCAGCCATCTAGCAGATACGCAGTATTTT.

V usage is TRBV10-3 and J usage is TRBJ2-2, with TRBD2 as a possible D gene (6 bases). Trimming left V 3 bases short and J 6 bases short, with 17 bases between. The germline CDR1 and CDR2 sequences are ENHRY and SYGVKD. The CDR3 is made up of 16 amino acids. The DNA for the CDR3 is TGTGCCATCAGTGACCGGGGGTTACGGGGATCCGGGGAGCTGTTTTTT. Encoded protein: CAISDRGLRGSGELFF.

The J gene is TRBJ2-4, the V gene TRBV19; possible D gene TRBD1, 6 bases. CDR1 is LNHDA, CDR2 SQIVND, per germline (reference sequence). Trimming removed 4 bases at V and 0 bases at J, with 10 bases between. The CDR3 loop spans 15 amino acids. The CDR3 here is CASSRDTIAKNIQYF. For the CDR3, the DNA is TGTGCCAGTAGTAGGGACACAATAGCCAAAAACATTCAGTACTTC.

CDR3 bases: TGTGCCAGCAGTTTGGCGGGGAGCAATCAGCCCCAGCATTTT. It specifies CASSLAGSNQPQHF. The chain carries TRBV27 and TRBJ1-5, with D unclear. V was trimmed by 3 bases and J by 1 base, leaving 7 bases between them. The CDR3 spans 14 residues. From germline, CDR1 is MNHEY and CDR2 SMNVEV (reference sequence).

The chain combines TRBV5-1 with TRBJ2-2; no reliable D call. V was clipped by 0 bases and J by 6 bases, with 15 bases between them. Germline V gene data show CDR1 as SGHRS and CDR2 as YFSETQ. This CDR3 has 16 residues. The CDR3 reads CASSLGAAEAAGELFF. CDR3 DNA sequence: TGCGCCAGCAGCTTGGGGGCGGCCGAGGCGGCCGGGGAGCTGTTTTTT.

The J gene is TRBJ2-7, the V gene TRBV29-1, with D uncertain. Trimming cost V 3 bases and J 2 bases, with 11 bases left between them. The CDR3 is made up of 13 amino acids. Germline loops: CDR1 SQVTM, CDR2 ANQGSEA. The CDR3 DNA reads as TGCAGCGTTGATTTTCGAGGAACCTACGAGCAGTACTTC. As protein: CSVDFRGTYEQYF.